Sequencing of this T cell receptor (beta chain) was carried out in a study of long-term antiretroviral therapy in people with HIV. No fewer than two post-ART and no fewer than one pre-ART PBMC samples existed for each donor. At survey level, the immunoSEQ assay was run in its v3.0 version. Clones were sequenced by immunoSEQ multiplex PCR, and TCRdb holds only the in-frame ones, with some missing. The sample lists about 15,000 clones, roughly 71% seen once, with approximately 16% in the top ten. The CDR3 runs 17 residues. The V gene end was trimmed by 3 bases and the J gene end by 5 bases; junction bases not matched to a gene: 10. In germline, CDR1 is MGHDK, CDR2 SYGVNS.

The TCR originated in a woman between 45 and 65 years old with HIV. The sequencing here drew on unsorted PBMCs, taken 2.5 years before starting antiretroviral therapy. V is TRBV25-1 and J is TRBJ1-1; 12 bases agree with TRBD1. The chain's CDR3 is CASSEPGTGGARTEAFF. As DNA, the CDR3 is TGTGCCAGCAGTGAGCCGGGGACAGGGGGCGCAAGGACTGAAGCTTTCTTT.